These 17 T cell receptor beta chains share one sample of origin, sequenced in a study of STAT3 mutations in large granular lymphocyte leukemia (dated 2019 in TCRdb). No antigen has been assigned to these receptors. What the authors observed across the whole study: At least one immunodominant TCRbeta clonotype was present in every T-LGLL patient, and multiple immunodominant subclonotypes appeared in about half of the T-LGLL patients.

Library preparation was by the immunoSEQ multiplex PCR assay. TCRdb mirrors the immuneACCESS table, restricted to in-frame sequences. Some clones are absent from its copies; in checked studies, under half trace to an unresolved V gene, and the reason for the others is unknown. Counted in this sample were about 2,100 clones; roughly 60% of them appeared once. The ten largest account for roughly 70% of the sample. Sequenced sample: peripheral blood mononuclear cells. Receptors were obtained from a man in his sixties with T-cell large granular lymphocyte leukemia. Some clones in this sample may be carry-over from other donors' samples. The age is the age at diagnosis.

Within the sample, this clone is medium-sized. The CDR3 loop is CAGTARDPPYEQYF. The CDR3 DNA reads as TGTGCCGGGACGGCCAGGGACCCCCCCTACGAGCAGTACTTC. This chain uses TRBV30 with TRBJ2-7; D tentatively reads TRBD1 or TRBD2 (5 bases each). V was pared by 8 bases and J by 2 bases, with 19 bases between. Germline V gene lookup returns CDR1 GTSNPN and CDR2 SVGIG (reference sequence). The CDR3 has 14 amino acids. The whole variable domain, remainder taken from reference TRBV30 and TRBJ2-7, is SQTIHQWPATLVQPVGSPLSLECTVEGTSNPNLYWYRQAAGRGLQLLFYSVGIGQISSEVPQNLSASRPQDRQFILSSKKLLLSDSGFYLCAGTARDPPYEQYFGPGTRLTVT.

The chain couples TRBV4-3 to TRBJ1-2; D gene unclear. The CDR3 covers 14 residues. V was trimmed by 0 bases and J by 7 bases, leaving 12 bases between them. Germline V gene data show CDR1 as LGHNA and CDR2 as YSLEER. In DNA, the CDR3 is TGCGCCAGCAGCCAAGATGAAAGGGCCTCTGGCTACACCTTC. This codes for CASSQDERASGYTF.

This chain joins TRBV18 and TRBJ2-7; the D gene is possibly TRBD2 (5 bases). Germline CDR1 and CDR2: KGHSH and LQKENI. Trimming cost V 4 bases and J 1 base, with 11 bases left between them. The CDR3 extends over 14 amino acids. CDR3 protein: CASSRDRGSYEQYF. The CDR3 DNA reads TGTGCCAGCTCACGTGATCGGGGTTCCTACGAGCAGTACTTC. The whole variable domain, remainder taken from reference TRBV18 and TRBJ2-7, is NAGVMQNPRHLVRRRGQEARLRCSPMKGHSHVYWYRQLPEEGLKFMVYLQKENIIDESGMPKERFSAEFPKEGPSILRIQQVVRGDSAAYFCASSRDRGSYEQYFGPGTRLTVT.

The chain employs TRBV29-1 and TRBJ1-2, with D uncertain. CDR3 length: 12 amino acids. V was trimmed by 4 bases and J by 7 bases, leaving 13 bases between them. From germline, CDR1 is SQVTM and CDR2 ANQGSEA. The CDR3 nucleotides read TGCAGCGTTGTCGGGAGGCGGGGTGGCTACACCTTC. Residues: CSVVGRRGGYTF.

J is TRBJ2-7 and V is TRBV4-1; a possible D gene is TRBD1 (5 bases). This CDR3 region has 15 residues. Trimming took off 6 bases at V and 1 base at J, with 16 bases between the two ends. Germline V gene data show CDR1 as MGHRA and CDR2 as YSYEKL. The CDR3 region has the DNA TGCGCCAGCAGATACAAATACTCAGGGTCCTACGAGCAGTACTTC. Its protein product is CASRYKYSGSYEQYF.

The rearrangement links TRBV7-9 to TRBJ2-7, with 7 bases lining up with TRBD1. The CDR3 spans 13 residues. CDR1 and CDR2 from the germline V gene are SEHNR and FQNEAQ (reference sequence). Germline trimming cut 4 bases from V and 6 bases from J; bases unmatched to any gene: 6. The DNA of the CDR3 is TGTGCCAGCAGCTCCGCGACAGGGAGCGAGCAGTACTTC. This gives the protein CASSSATGSEQYF.

This clone turned up a few times. V is TRBV7-9 and J is TRBJ2-7; D remains unclear. This CDR3 has 13 amino acids. The V gene's germline CDR1 is SEHNR and CDR2 FQNEAQ (reference sequence). V lost 2 bases and J lost 3, with 8 bases in between. As DNA, the CDR3 is TGTGCCAGCAGCTTAAGCAGGAACTACGAGCAGTACTTC. This encodes CASSLSRNYEQYF.

The V call is TRBV5-1, the J call TRBJ1-6, with D unresolved. The CDR3 is made up of 13 amino acids. Trimming pared 4 bases from V and 11 bases from J, leaving 13 bases between. Germline-derived CDR1 and CDR2 are SGHRS and YFSETQ. The CDR3 here is CASSREVRTPLHF. Here the CDR3 DNA reads TGCGCCAGCAGCCGGGAGGTTCGTACACCCCTCCACTTT.

This clone was picked up one time. V gene TRBV18 combines with J gene TRBJ2-7, with TRBD1 matching 7 bases. The CDR3 is made up of 16 amino acids. V lost 3 bases and J lost 1; bases outside the gene matches: 9. From germline, CDR1 is KGHSH and CDR2 LQKENI. This CDR3 is CASSPGGLTGSYEQYF. CDR3 bases: TGTGCCAGCTCACCGGGCGGCTTGACAGGGTCCTACGAGCAGTACTTC.

The V call is TRBV7-9, the J call TRBJ2-7; D is uncertain. Trimming removed 5 bases at V and 1 base at J, with 9 bases between. Germline V gene data show CDR1 as SEHNR and CDR2 as FQNEAQ (reference sequence). This CDR3 has 13 amino acids. DNA of the CDR3: TGTGCCAGCAGCCAGGCCGGGTCCTACGAGCAGTACTTC. Amino acids: CASSQAGSYEQYF.

The chain is built from TRBV18 and TRBJ2-3; D gene ambiguous. CDR1 is KGHSH and CDR2 is LQKENI in the germline V gene. The CDR3 runs 13 residues. Trimming pared 2 bases from V and 1 base from J, leaving 4 bases between. CDR3 sequence: CASSPGGTDTQYF. The CDR3 coding sequence is TGTGCCAGCTCACCAGGGGGCACAGATACGCAGTATTTT.

The chain uses TRBV5-8 and TRBJ1-2; D is possibly TRBD1 (5 bases). V lost 6 bases and J 7 bases, leaving 22 bases between the germline ends. The CDR3 consists of 15 residues. The germline V gene has CDR1 SGHTS and CDR2 YDEGEE. CDR3 in amino acids: CASILTGGIGAGYTF. In nucleotides, the CDR3 is TGTGCCAGCATTCTTACCGGGGGGATTGGTGCTGGCTACACCTTC.

V and J are TRBV5-4 and TRBJ1-1, with TRBD1 matching over 7 bases. CDR1 and CDR2 from the germline V gene are SGHNT and YYREEE (reference sequence). This CDR3 has 12 amino acids. The J segment lost 11 bases and the V segment lost 4 bases, leaving 8 bases of the junction unmatched. This CDR3 is CASSQGGAGAFF. CDR3 sequence (DNA): TGTGCCAGCAGCCAGGGGGGCGCGGGCGCTTTCTTT.

This clone appeared once. The gene calls are TRBV18 and TRBJ1-2, with D possibly TRBD1 on 6 matching bases. CDR1 and CDR2 from the germline V gene are KGHSH and LQKENI. Trimming took off 2 bases at V and 8 bases at J, with 12 bases between the two ends. The CDR3 has 13 amino acids. CDR3 sequence reads: CASSPGTGKGYTF. Here the CDR3 DNA reads TGTGCCAGCTCACCAGGAACAGGGAAAGGCTACACCTTC. Filled out from reference TRBV18 and TRBJ1-2, the complete variable domain reads NAGVMQNPRHLVRRRGQEARLRCSPMKGHSHVYWYRQLPEEGLKFMVYLQKENIIDESGMPKERFSAEFPKEGPSILRIQQVVRGDSAAYFCASSPGTGKGYTFGSGTRLTVV.

This chain joins TRBV5-4 and TRBJ2-7; D is possibly TRBD2 (5 bases). The germline V gene has CDR1 SGHNT and CDR2 YYREEE (reference sequence). CDR3 length equals 14 residues. V lost 3 bases and J lost 6, with 16 bases in between. DNA for the CDR3: TGTGCCAGCAGCTCCAAAAAGAGGGATAGCGAGCAGTACTTC. Translating gives CASSSKKRDSEQYF. Complete variable domain (other parts from reference TRBV5-4 and TRBJ2-7): ETGVTQSPTHLIKTRGQQVTLRCSSQSGHNTVSWYQQALGQGPQFIFQYYREEENGRGNFPPRFSGLQFPNYSSELNVNALELDDSALYLCASSSKKRDSEQYFGPGTRLTVT.

The CDR3 sequence is CASSQDPAAVDTQYF. For the CDR3, the DNA is TGTGCCAGCAGCCAAGATCCGGCAGCCGTAGATACGCAGTATTTT. The chain combines TRBV4-2 with TRBJ2-3; D is unclear. The germline gives CDR1 LGHNA, CDR2 YNFKEQ. The ends were cut back, 0 bases at V and 5 bases at J, with 12 bases in the middle. This CDR3 contains 15 residues.

The genes are TRBV18 and TRBJ2-5; D not resolved. V was pared by 6 bases and J by 1 base, with 12 bases between. Germline CDR1 reads KGHSH; CDR2 reads LQKENI. The CDR3 covers 14 residues. Here the CDR3 reads CASSPRTRQETQYF. The CDR3 region has the DNA TGTGCCAGCTCGCCTCGAACACGCCAAGAGACCCAGTACTTC.